A selection of T cell receptor beta chains follows, all from one sample in a study of type 1 and type 2 diabetes patients. TCRdb passed the multiplex PCR reads through MiXCR, listing each CDR3 protein once. Of under 300,000 distinct CDR3 sequences in the sample, approximately 50% were seen once. The sequenced sample consisted of peripheral blood mononuclear cells (PBMCs). These receptors were obtained from a man aged 18 to 35 with type 2 diabetes. Each CDR3 is given with its conserved first and last residue. The order of the fields is V gene, J gene, CDR3 protein.

V gene: TRBV5-4
J gene: TRBJ2-2
CDR3 protein: CASSFRLAGDTGELFF

V gene: TRBV29-1
J gene: TRBJ1-1
CDR3 protein: CSVCQHLNTEAFF

V gene: TRBV7-8
J gene: TRBJ2-7
CDR3 protein: CASSPDRGEGEQYF

V gene: TRBV6-6
J gene: TRBJ1-2
CDR3 protein: CAGKTVNYGYTF

V gene: TRBV14
J gene: TRBJ1-1
CDR3 protein: CASSQEMNTEAFF

V gene: TRBV20-1
J gene: TRBJ2-1
CDR3 protein: CSATQAGAIYNEQFF

V gene: TRBV19
J gene: TRBJ1-2
CDR3 protein: CASSYSGDVEGYTF

V gene: TRBV25-1
J gene: TRBJ2-5
CDR3 protein: CASSEYHREETQYF

V gene: TRBV2
J gene: TRBJ2-3
CDR3 protein: CASSELPTDTQYF

V gene: TRBV2
J gene: TRBJ2-1
CDR3 protein: CASSEGWGHEQFF

V gene: TRBV20-1
J gene: TRBJ1-1
CDR3 protein: CSASPRLHEAFF

V gene: TRBV12-3/TRBV12-4
J gene: TRBJ2-1
CDR3 protein: CASSSAGPLNEQFF

V gene: TRBV13
J gene: TRBJ2-2
CDR3 protein: CASSFSKNLRSGELFF

V gene: TRBV19
J gene: TRBJ2-6
CDR3 protein: CATGVTGPGVLTF

V gene: TRBV4-1
J gene: TRBJ2-1
CDR3 protein: CASSQAAHSDPPIEQFF

V gene: TRBV13
J gene: TRBJ2-7
CDR3 protein: CASSLGGSVYEQYF

V gene: TRBV6-1
J gene: TRBJ1-1
CDR3 protein: CASRRQGSNTEAFF

V gene: TRBV15
J gene: TRBJ2-1
CDR3 protein: CATSRDTRLAGGLNEQFF

V gene: TRBV29-1
J gene: TRBJ2-1
CDR3 protein: CSVLSSTSGMSNSGYNGQFF

V gene: TRBV2
J gene: TRBJ2-7
CDR3 protein: CASSDVRSYEQYF

V gene: TRBV19
J gene: TRBJ2-3
CDR3 protein: CASRLAAYTDTQYF

V gene: TRBV7-2
J gene: TRBJ2-7
CDR3 protein: CASSLDATGGNEQYF

V gene: TRBV30
J gene: TRBJ2-5
CDR3 protein: CAWSVRWETQYF

V gene: TRBV30
J gene: TRBJ2-7
CDR3 protein: CAWSVPTSGTYEQYF

V gene: TRBV9
J gene: TRBJ2-7
CDR3 protein: CASSPHYEQYF

V gene: TRBV2
J gene: TRBJ2-3
CDR3 protein: CASREREGTDTQYF

V gene: TRBV7-2
J gene: TRBJ1-2
CDR3 protein: CASSSSGTYGYTF

V gene: TRBV12-3/TRBV12-4
J gene: TRBJ1-1
CDR3 protein: CASSFGQPNTEAFF

V gene: TRBV7-9
J gene: TRBJ2-7
CDR3 protein: CASSWDRGDEQYF

V gene: TRBV14
J gene: TRBJ2-7
CDR3 protein: CASSHGGGQGSYEQYF

V gene: TRBV7-9
J gene: TRBJ2-1
CDR3 protein: CASSFGAGNEQFF

V gene: TRBV2
J gene: TRBJ2-7
CDR3 protein: CAAGGQSYEQYF

V gene: TRBV4-2
J gene: TRBJ1-2
CDR3 protein: CASSLTTGGLGYTF

V gene: TRBV28
J gene: TRBJ1-1
CDR3 protein: CASSSLGYISVAFF

V gene: TRBV7-9
J gene: TRBJ1-1
CDR3 protein: CASSLKNRDRGYLNTEAFF

V gene: TRBV4-1
J gene: TRBJ2-3
CDR3 protein: CASSQAGSTDTQYF

V gene: TRBV4-2
J gene: TRBJ1-1
CDR3 protein: CASGGGTEAFF

V gene: TRBV7-9
J gene: TRBJ2-7
CDR3 protein: CASSRGDYEQYF

V gene: TRBV7-2
J gene: TRBJ2-5
CDR3 protein: CASRPRRREMGETQYF

V gene: TRBV29-1
J gene: .
CDR3 protein: CSVNRLGDEQFF

V gene: TRBV15
J gene: TRBJ1-6
CDR3 protein: CATSRDQSPLHF

V gene: TRBV2
J gene: TRBJ1-2
CDR3 protein: CASSVRVDEDTF

V gene: TRBV4-1
J gene: TRBJ2-7
CDR3 protein: CASSQPDRATYEQYF

V gene: TRBV19
J gene: TRBJ2-2
CDR3 protein: CASSIILAGANTGELFF

V gene: TRBV10-2
J gene: TRBJ1-2
CDR3 protein: CASSELNYGYTF

V gene: TRBV7-9
J gene: TRBJ2-7
CDR3 protein: CASSEGRGYEQYF

V gene: TRBV10-2
J gene: TRBJ1-5
CDR3 protein: CASRDGDSNQPQHF

V gene: TRBV18
J gene: TRBJ1-1
CDR3 protein: CASSPSRGTTEAFF

V gene: TRBV2
J gene: TRBJ1-2
CDR3 protein: CASSRESNYGYTF

V gene: TRBV20-1
J gene: TRBJ2-7
CDR3 protein: CSARKREGVNYEQYF

V gene: TRBV29-1
J gene: TRBJ2-7
CDR3 protein: CSAMTSDHYEQYF

V gene: TRBV19
J gene: TRBJ2-7
CDR3 protein: CASSPLRRDSSRAYEQYF

V gene: TRBV15
J gene: TRBJ2-7
CDR3 protein: CAISRGQGYEQYF